The 24 T cell receptor beta chains given below trace back to one sample, sequenced in a study of shared T cell receptors in the human thymus. Profiling relied on immunoSEQ multiplex PCR, and the TCRdb table lists in-frame clones only, not all of them. The sample has 600,000 to 900,000 clones, over 75% seen once. This same sample was also part of a study on human thymus T cells.

Specimen: thymocytes. These receptor sequences come from a girl less than two years old with a congenital heart defect.

V gene TRBV19 combines with J gene TRBJ1-2; possible D gene TRBD1, 5 bases. V was clipped by 7 bases and J by 3 bases, with 24 bases between them. The CDR3 extends over 17 amino acids. Germline V gene data show CDR1 as LNHDA and CDR2 as SQIVND (reference sequence). The DNA for the CDR3 is TGTGCCAGTAAAAGGTCCGGGGGTGGGCATTCGGACTATGGCTACACCTTC. Translated, it gives CASKRSGGGHSDYGYTF.

This clone was detected only a few times. The chain carries TRBV15 and TRBJ1-6; D is undetermined. This CDR3 has 17 residues. The germline CDR1 and CDR2 sequences are LNHNV and YYDKDF (reference sequence). Trimming shortened V by 3 bases and J by 0 bases, and 12 bases separated the two germline ends. The CDR3 loop reads CATSRLPVLSYNSPLHF. In nucleotides, the CDR3 is TGTGCCACCAGCAGGCTTCCAGTGCTCTCCTATAATTCACCCCTCCACTTT.

This clone came up a few times. This sequence joins TRBV5-5 and TRBJ1-2, with 8 bases fitting TRBD1. The CDR3 covers 20 residues. V gave up 0 bases and J gave up 8 bases; unmatched junction bases: 24. CDR1 is SGHKS and CDR2 is YYEKEE in the germline V gene (reference sequence). CDR3 region: CASSLGGTPTGTGRSGGYTF. CDR3 nucleotides: TGTGCCAGCAGCTTGGGCGGGACTCCTACCGGGACAGGCCGAAGTGGGGGCTACACCTTC.

The V and J genes are TRBV28 and TRBJ2-2; 10 positions match TRBD1. This CDR3 has 16 amino acids. J lost 4 bases, V lost 7 bases, and 9 bases had no gene match. Germline V gene sequence: CDR1 MDHEN, CDR2 SYDVKM. CDR3 residues: CASKPRDRGFTGELFF. CDR3 in DNA: TGTGCCAGCAAGCCCCGGGACAGGGGATTCACCGGGGAGCTGTTTTTT.

This chain connects TRBV4-3 to TRBJ2-5; TRBD2 is a possible D gene (5 bases). The germline CDR1 and CDR2 sequences are LGHNA and YSLEER. V gave up 4 bases and J gave up 5 bases, with 14 bases separating them. The CDR3 has 14 residues. CDR3 region: CASSLREGTETQYF. The CDR3 coding sequence is TGCGCCAGCAGCCTTCGAGAGGGAACCGAGACCCAGTACTTC.

The chain couples TRBV27 to TRBJ1-2, with D hard to call. CDR1 MNHEY and CDR2 SMNVEV come from the germline V gene (reference sequence). CDR3 length equals 15 residues. V lost 4 bases and J lost 8, with 20 bases in between. CDR3 in DNA: TGTGCCAGCAGTTCCTCAGGACGGGGAGCTGAAGGCTACACCTTC. Protein sequence: CASSSSGRGAEGYTF.

The chain joins TRBV27 to TRBJ2-7, with 9 bases that match TRBD1. The CDR3 extends over 16 amino acids. From germline, CDR1 is MNHEY and CDR2 SMNVEV (reference sequence). Trimming removed 6 bases from V and 0 bases from J; junction bases left unmatched: 9. The CDR3 protein is CASSLQGAASSYEQYF. CDR3 DNA: TGTGCCAGCAGCCTACAGGGGGCTGCCTCCTCCTACGAGCAGTACTTC.

This chain connects TRBV11-2 to TRBJ1-1; 9 bases are shared with TRBD1. Germline CDR1 is SGHAT and CDR2 is FQNNGV. The J segment lost 8 bases and the V segment lost 4 bases, leaving 2 bases of the junction unmatched. CDR3 size: 12 residues. The CDR3 spells CASSSDRGEAFF. CDR3 coding DNA: TGTGCCAGCAGCTCGGACAGGGGAGAAGCTTTCTTT. The whole variable domain, filled in from reference TRBV11-2 and TRBJ1-1, reads EAGVAQSPRYKIIEKRQSVAFWCNPISGHATLYWYQQILGQGPKLLIQFQNNGVVDDSQLPKDRFSAERLKGVDSTLKIQPAKLEDSAVYLCASSSDRGEAFFGQGTRLTVV.

This sequence joins TRBV4-2 and TRBJ1-2, with D uncertain. The germline CDR1 and CDR2 sequences are LGHNA and YNFKEQ. V lost 0 bases, J lost 4 bases, and 27 bases lay in between. This CDR3 is 20 amino acids long. The CDR3 here is CASSQDPERRSCARSYGYTF. CDR3 sequence (DNA): TGTGCCAGCAGCCAAGATCCGGAGAGGAGGAGTTGCGCCCGTTCCTATGGCTACACCTTC.

This rearrangement joins TRBV9 to TRBJ2-3, with D possibly TRBD1 on 6 matching bases. Germline V gene data show CDR1 as SGDLS and CDR2 as YYNGEE. The CDR3 contains 12 residues. Trimming removed 0 bases at V and 11 bases at J, with 10 bases between. The CDR3 here is CASSVEGGKQYF. The CDR3 DNA reads TGTGCCAGCAGCGTAGAAGGGGGAAAGCAGTATTTT. Full variable domain (remainder filled in from reference TRBV9 and TRBJ2-3): DSGVTQTPKHLITATGQRVTLRCSPRSGDLSVYWYQQSLDQGLQFLIQYYNGEERAKGNILERFSAQQFPDLHSELNLSSLELGDSALYFCASSVEGGKQYFGPGTRLTVL.

The rearrangement uses TRBV11-2 and TRBJ2-7, with 10 positions matching TRBD1. Trimming removed 1 base from V and 2 bases from J; junction bases left unmatched: 8. The CDR3 is made up of 17 amino acids. Germline CDR1 SGHAT, CDR2 FQNNGV. The DNA of the CDR3 is TGTGCCAGCAGCTTAGTAGTCCGGGACAGGGGAGCCTACGAGCAGTACTTC. Translating gives CASSLVVRDRGAYEQYF.

The V gene is TRBV6-1, the J gene TRBJ2-3; no firm D call. The CDR3 sequence is 15 residues long. Germline V CDR1 and CDR2: MNHNS, SASEGT. The V and J ends lost 6 bases and 1 base respectively, with 14 bases between them. CDR3 in amino acids: CASRKFSPCTDTQYF. DNA of the CDR3: TGTGCCAGCAGAAAATTCAGTCCTTGCACAGATACGCAGTATTTT.

The chain uses TRBV7-2 and TRBJ2-1; the D gene is possibly TRBD1 (6 bases). The V gene lost 5 bases and the J gene lost 2 bases, with 25 bases spanning the gap. CDR1 is SGHTA and CDR2 is FQGNSA in the germline V gene. This CDR3 contains 19 residues. The CDR3 reads CASSQNRASGHLPYNEQFF. Here the CDR3 DNA reads TGTGCCAGCAGCCAGAATAGAGCCTCGGGACACCTCCCCTACAATGAGCAGTTCTTC.

The chain links TRBV27 to TRBJ1-4; a weak D match, TRBD1 (5 bases). Looked up from germline, CDR1 is MNHEY and CDR2 is SMNVEV (reference sequence). There are 17 residues in the CDR3. Trimming left V 7 bases short and J 7 bases short, with 25 bases between. The CDR3 DNA reads as TGTGCCAGCACCCTCGGGGGATCCAACAAACACCTTGAAAAACTGTTTTTT. Translating it yields CASTLGGSNKHLEKLFF.

The chain joins TRBV5-1 to TRBJ1-3, with unresolved D. Between the trimmed V and J ends, which lost 3 bases and 0 bases, there was a span of 10 bases. This CDR3 comprises 15 residues. Germline-derived CDR1 and CDR2 are SGHRS and YFSETQ. CDR3 region: CASSSPHSSGNTIYF. CDR3 in DNA: TGCGCCAGCAGCTCCCCTCACAGCTCTGGAAACACCATATATTTT.

The chain is built from TRBV7-9 and TRBJ1-1; unclear D gene. The CDR3 sequence is 16 residues long. Trimming took off 5 bases at V and 7 bases at J, with 23 bases between the two ends. The germline V gene has CDR1 SEHNR and CDR2 FQNEAQ (reference sequence). Here the CDR3 reads CASSPPRSHGPHEAFF. DNA for the CDR3: TGTGCCAGCAGCCCGCCTAGGAGCCACGGCCCCCATGAAGCTTTCTTT.

This chain connects TRBV7-9 to TRBJ1-1, with 10 bases lining up with TRBD1. Germline-derived CDR1 and CDR2 are SEHNR and FQNEAQ (reference sequence). This CDR3 is 15 amino acids long. Trimming took 5 bases from V and 3 from J; bases not matched to a gene: 6. The CDR3, as DNA: TGTGCCAGCAGCCCCCGGGGACAGGGGTACACTGAAGCTTTCTTT. Translating it yields CASSPRGQGYTEAFF.

The V and J genes are TRBV12-5 and TRBJ1-1; D perhaps matches TRBD1 (5 bases). The CDR3 spans 16 residues. Germline values: CDR1 LGHNT, CDR2 FRNRAP. V was clipped by 0 bases and J by 6 bases, with 17 bases between them. Written as DNA, the CDR3 is TGTGCTAGTGGTTTGGTGAACGACGGGGGTAGGTCTGAAGCTTTCTTT. Encoded protein: CASGLVNDGGRSEAFF.

The J gene is TRBJ1-4, the V gene TRBV5-4; 8 bases line up with TRBD1. The CDR3 covers 15 residues. With V trimmed by 3 bases and J by 8 bases, 9 bases remained unmatched. Germline V lookup: CDR1 SGHNT, CDR2 YYREEE (reference sequence). The CDR3 DNA reads as TGTGCCAGCAGCTCGGCCGAGACAGGGGACGAAAAACTGTTTTTT. As protein: CASSSAETGDEKLFF.

The genes are TRBV4-1 and TRBJ2-7; 7 nucleotides line up with TRBD1. CDR1 MGHRA and CDR2 YSYEKL come from the germline V gene. V gave up 4 bases and J gave up 3 bases; unmatched junction bases: 3. This CDR3 contains 13 residues. The CDR3 DNA is TGCGCCAGCAGCCCTTACAGGGGCTACGAGCAGTACTTC. This sequence encodes CASSPYRGYEQYF.

This clone was recorded once. The chain uses TRBV19 and TRBJ2-7; 7 bases map to TRBD1. The CDR3 is 14 amino acids. Germline CDR1 reads LNHDA; CDR2 reads SQIVND (reference sequence). Unmatched junction bases numbered 7, after V lost 4 bases and J lost 4 bases. Written as DNA, the CDR3 is TGTGCCAGTAGTAGGGACAGCCGCAGATACGAGCAGTACTTC. As protein: CASSRDSRRYEQYF.

The chain couples TRBV5-6 to TRBJ1-2, with 7 bases identical to TRBD1. V shed 4 bases, J shed 4 bases, and the junction held 7 bases outside the gene matches. This CDR3 contains 14 residues. Germline V gives CDR1 SGHDT, CDR2 YYEEEE. The CDR3 nucleotides are TGTGCCAGCAGCCCCTCGGACAGGTTCTATGGCTACACCTTC. Its protein is CASSPSDRFYGYTF.

The V and J genes are TRBV2 and TRBJ2-2; 13 nucleotides line up with TRBD2. Germline CDR1 SNHLY, CDR2 FYNNEI. V shed 8 bases and J 3 bases; nucleotides not matched to a gene: 0. The CDR3 runs to 14 residues. The CDR3 region is CASGTSGDTGELFF. In DNA, the CDR3 is TGTGCCAGCGGGACTAGCGGGGACACCGGGGAGCTGTTTTTT.

The chain is built from TRBV28 and TRBJ1-5; TRBD1 matches 7 bases. CDR3 size: 17 residues. The germline gives CDR1 MDHEN, CDR2 SYDVKM. The trim removed 1 base at V and 4 bases at J, leaving 10 bases unmatched. CDR3 DNA: TGTGCCAGCAGTTTATTAGGACAGGCGTTTTGTAATCAGCCCCAGCATTTT. It codes for CASSLLGQAFCNQPQHF.